This is a list of T cell receptor beta chains from one sample in a study of blood T cell repertoires in COVID-19. Assay: immunoSEQ multiplex PCR; the TCRdb copy retains only in-frame clones and omits some. This table has roughly 97,000 clones, almost 85% appearing once. Sequenced: peripheral blood. Source of these receptors: a man aged 65 to 79 with acute or convalescent COVID-19. Each CDR3 is given with its conserved first and last residue. Fields, in order: clone size, D gene, J gene, V gene, CDR3 protein, CDR3 DNA. D genes are given only for firm matches. Expanded clones get a size class; other rows say once, few or many, or leave the size out.

NA NA TRBJ1-1 TRBV18 CASSPPRGKGMNTEAFF TGTGCCAGCTCACCACCCAGGGGTAAGGGGATGAACACTGAAGCTTTCTTT
NA NA TRBJ1-2 TRBV7-8 CASSWESNYGYTF TGTGCCAGCAGCTGGGAGTCCAACTATGGCTACACCTTC
NA TRBD1 TRBJ1-2 TRBV6-5 CASSFDRANYGYTF TGTGCCAGCAGTTTCGACAGGGCTAACTATGGCTACACCTTC
NA NA TRBJ2-7 TRBV28 CASRGGAGLSYEQYF TGTGCCAGCCGAGGAGGTGCAGGCCTCTCCTACGAGCAGTACTTC
NA NA TRBJ1-4 TRBV14 CASSQVRQNEKLFF TGTGCCAGCAGCCAAGTTCGCCAGAATGAAAAACTGTTTTTT
once NA TRBJ2-7 TRBV9 CASSVSPARGSYEQYF TGTGCCAGCAGCGTAAGTCCAGCGAGAGGCTCCTACGAGCAGTACTTC
NA NA TRBJ2-5 TRBV19 CASSIRPSGSGDKETQYF TGTGCCAGTAGTATAAGACCCTCGGGGAGTGGAGATAAAGAGACCCAGTACTTC
NA TRBD1 TRBJ1-1 TRBV5-1 CASSPSTGGVMNTEAFF TGCGCCAGCAGCCCCTCGACAGGGGGGGTCATGAACACTGAAGCTTTCTTT
many TRBD1 TRBJ2-7 TRBV15 CATSRAPGGTGLEQYF TGTGCCACCAGCAGAGCACCCGGGGGGACAGGGCTCGAGCAGTACTTC
few NA TRBJ1-1 TRBV7-2 CASSAGQILNTEAFF TGTGCCAGCAGCGCTGGACAGATCCTGAACACTGAAGCTTTCTTT
NA NA TRBJ1-1 TRBV10-3 CAISLEGKGTEAFF TGTGCCATCAGTCTGGAGGGAAAGGGCACTGAAGCTTTCTTT
once TRBD1 TRBJ2-2 TRBV9 CASSPRQGYGELFF TGTGCCAGCAGCCCAAGACAGGGGTACGGGGAGCTGTTTTTT
NA NA TRBJ1-4 TRBV19 CASSTTGTATNEKLFF TGTGCCAGTAGCACGACAGGCACTGCAACTAATGAAAAACTGTTTTTT
NA NA TRBJ1-1 TRBV4-3 CASSQVGATLEAFF TGCGCCAGCAGCCAAGTTGGGGCCACCCTTGAAGCCTTCTTT
NA NA TRBJ1-2 TRBV6-5 CASRGPLLYGYTF TGTGCCAGCCGAGGGCCTTTACTCTATGGCTACACCTTC
NA TRBD1 TRBJ1-5 TRBV18 CASSQDRTLQPQHF TGTGCCAGCTCTCAGGACAGGACTCTGCAGCCCCAGCATTTT
NA TRBD1 TRBJ2-1 TRBV25-1 CASSASFPGTGHYNEQFF TGTGCCAGCAGTGCCTCCTTCCCCGGGACAGGACACTACAATGAGCAGTTCTTC
NA NA TRBJ1-2 TRBV6-5 CASRLPRRRNGYTF TGTGCCAGCCGTCTCCCTCGACGGAGGAATGGCTACACCTTC
NA TRBD2 TRBJ2-1 TRBV10-1 CASGASGVYNEQFF TGCGCCAGCGGGGCTAGCGGGGTTTACAATGAGCAGTTCTTC
NA NA TRBJ1-2 TRBV4-2 CASSQAISDAGYTF TGTGCCAGCAGCCAAGCCATCAGCGACGCTGGCTACACCTTC
NA TRBD1 TRBJ1-5 TRBV27 CASRSLTGTGGVQPQHF TGTGCCAGCCGAAGCCTGACCGGGACAGGGGGCGTTCAGCCCCAGCATTTT
NA NA TRBJ2-3 TRBV10-2 CASSDPGTDTQYF TGCGCCAGCAGTGATCCGGGGACAGATACGCAGTATTTT
NA TRBD1 TRBJ2-7 TRBV30 CAWSSGTGFHEQYF TGTGCCTGGAGTTCCGGGACAGGGTTCCACGAGCAGTACTTC
NA NA TRBJ2-5 TRBV3-1/TRBV3-2 CASSQHGGETQYF TGTGCCAGCAGCCAACATGGGGGGGAGACCCAGTACTTC
NA NA TRBJ2-7 TRBV7-3 CASSSRPGSSYEQYF TGTGCCAGCAGTTCCCGACCTGGGAGCTCCTACGAGCAGTACTTC
NA TRBD1 TRBJ1-3 TRBV27 CASSHRRGQGAGNTIYF TGTGCCAGCAGTCATCGGAGGGGACAGGGGGCTGGAAACACCATATATTTT
few NA TRBJ1-5 TRBV7-8 CASSLVRTSSNQPQHF TGTGCCAGCAGCTTAGTGCGGACAAGTAGCAATCAGCCCCAGCATTTT
NA NA TRBJ2-7 TRBV25-1 CATKTESYEQYF TGTGCCACCAAGACAGAGAGCTACGAGCAGTACTTC
few NA TRBJ1-1 TRBV5-6 CASSPTRQITADTEAFF TGTGCCAGCAGCCCGACTCGACAGATAACGGCGGACACTGAAGCTTTCTTT
NA TRBD2 TRBJ2-1 TRBV28 CASSLWSTSGNEQFF TGTGCCAGCAGTTTATGGTCGACTAGCGGGAATGAGCAGTTCTTC
few NA TRBJ1-5 TRBV27 CASSPHGKDSNQPQHF TGTGCCAGCAGTCCTCACGGTAAAGATAGCAATCAGCCCCAGCATTTT
NA TRBD1 TRBJ1-6 TRBV5-1 CASSSGQPPVSPLHF TGCGCCAGCAGCTCGGGACAGCCGCCGGTGTCACCCCTCCACTTT
NA NA TRBJ2-3 TRBV7-3 CASSRQTGDTQYF TGTGCCAGCAGTCGACAGACTGGAGATACGCAGTATTTT
NA TRBD1 TRBJ2-5 TRBV5-6 CASSYTGTGNFQETQYF TGTGCCAGCAGCTATACCGGGACAGGGAACTTCCAAGAGACCCAGTACTTC
NA TRBD1 TRBJ2-1 TRBV5-3 CARSLERDRVINEQFF TGTGCCAGAAGCTTGGAGCGGGACAGGGTGATAAATGAGCAGTTCTTC
NA NA TRBJ1-2 TRBV6-5 CASTRGLENYGYTF TGTGCCAGCACCCGAGGGTTGGAGAACTATGGCTACACCTTC
NA TRBD1 TRBJ1-1 TRBV18 CASSRGTGSTSGTEAFF TGTGCCAGCTCACGAGGGACAGGATCAACTTCGGGCACTGAAGCTTTCTTT
NA NA TRBJ2-1 TRBV18 CASSSGQRHNEQFF TGTGCCAGCTCCAGCGGCCAGCGACACAATGAGCAGTTCTTC
NA NA TRBJ1-2 TRBV3-1/TRBV3-2 CASSQDSSQKYTF TGTGCCAGCAGCCAAGATAGTTCGCAAAAGTACACCTTC
NA NA TRBJ1-1 TRBV19 CASSIGTNTEAFF TGTGCCAGTAGTATCGGTACGAACACTGAAGCTTTCTTT
NA TRBD1 TRBJ2-6 TRBV3-1/TRBV3-2 CASSLLGGTGDSGANVLTF TGTGCCAGCAGCCTCCTAGGGGGGACAGGAGACTCTGGGGCCAACGTCCTGACTTTC